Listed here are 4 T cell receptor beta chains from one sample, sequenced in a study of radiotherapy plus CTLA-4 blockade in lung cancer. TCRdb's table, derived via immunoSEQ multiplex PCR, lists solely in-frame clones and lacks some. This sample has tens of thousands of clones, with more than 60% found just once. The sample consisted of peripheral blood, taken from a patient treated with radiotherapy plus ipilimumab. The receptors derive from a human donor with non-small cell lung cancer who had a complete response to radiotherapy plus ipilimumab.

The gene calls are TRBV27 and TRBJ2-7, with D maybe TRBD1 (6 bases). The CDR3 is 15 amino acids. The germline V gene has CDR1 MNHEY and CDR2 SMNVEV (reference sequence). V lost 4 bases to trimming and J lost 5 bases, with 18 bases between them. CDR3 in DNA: TGTGCCAGCAGTTCCCGGGGACATGCCTCGGACGAGCAGTACGTC. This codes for CASSSRGHASDEQYV.

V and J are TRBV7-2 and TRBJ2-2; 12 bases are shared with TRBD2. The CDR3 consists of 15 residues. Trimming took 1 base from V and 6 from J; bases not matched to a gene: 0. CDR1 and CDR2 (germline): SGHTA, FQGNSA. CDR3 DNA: TGTGCCAGCAGCTTAGGACTAGCGGGAGCCGGGGAGCTGTTTTTT. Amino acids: CASSLGLAGAGELFF.

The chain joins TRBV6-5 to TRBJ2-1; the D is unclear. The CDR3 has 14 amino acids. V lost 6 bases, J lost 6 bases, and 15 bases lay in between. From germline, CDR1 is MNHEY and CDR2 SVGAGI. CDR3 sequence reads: CASRMMTNLNEQFF. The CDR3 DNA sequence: TGTGCCAGCAGGATGATGACAAACCTCAATGAGCAGTTCTTC.

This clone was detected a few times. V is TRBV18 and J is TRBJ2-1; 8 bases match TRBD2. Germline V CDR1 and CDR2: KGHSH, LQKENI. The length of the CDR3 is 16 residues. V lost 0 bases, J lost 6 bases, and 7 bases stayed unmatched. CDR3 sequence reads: CASSPPVRTSGNEQFF. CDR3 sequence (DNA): TGTGCCAGCTCACCACCTGTAAGAACTAGCGGCAATGAGCAGTTCTTC.